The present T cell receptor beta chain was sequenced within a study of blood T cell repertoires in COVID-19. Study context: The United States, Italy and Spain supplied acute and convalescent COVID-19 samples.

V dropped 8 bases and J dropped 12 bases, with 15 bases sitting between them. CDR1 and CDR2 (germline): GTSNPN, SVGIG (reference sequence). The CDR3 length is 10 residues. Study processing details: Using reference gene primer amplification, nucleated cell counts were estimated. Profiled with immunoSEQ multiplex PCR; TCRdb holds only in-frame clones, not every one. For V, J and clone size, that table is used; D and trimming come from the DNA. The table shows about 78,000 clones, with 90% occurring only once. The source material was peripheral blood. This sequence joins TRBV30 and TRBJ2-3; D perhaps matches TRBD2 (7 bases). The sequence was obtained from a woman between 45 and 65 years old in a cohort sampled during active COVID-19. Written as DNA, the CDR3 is TGTGCCCTGGGGGGCGGGAGCCAGTATTTT. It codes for CALGGGSQYF.